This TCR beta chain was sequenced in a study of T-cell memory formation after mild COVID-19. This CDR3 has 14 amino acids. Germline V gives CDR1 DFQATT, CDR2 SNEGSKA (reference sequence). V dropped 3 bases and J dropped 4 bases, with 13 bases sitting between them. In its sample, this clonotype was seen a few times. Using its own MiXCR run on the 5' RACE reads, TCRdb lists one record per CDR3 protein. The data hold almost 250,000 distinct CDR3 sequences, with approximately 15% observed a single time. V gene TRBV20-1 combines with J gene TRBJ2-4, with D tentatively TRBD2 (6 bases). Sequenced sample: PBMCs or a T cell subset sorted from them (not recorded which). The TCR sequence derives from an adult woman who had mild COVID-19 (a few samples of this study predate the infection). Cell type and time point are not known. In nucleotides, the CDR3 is TGCAGTGCTAGCGACCCTGGGGGGAAAAACATTCAGTACTTC. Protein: CSASDPGGKNIQYF.